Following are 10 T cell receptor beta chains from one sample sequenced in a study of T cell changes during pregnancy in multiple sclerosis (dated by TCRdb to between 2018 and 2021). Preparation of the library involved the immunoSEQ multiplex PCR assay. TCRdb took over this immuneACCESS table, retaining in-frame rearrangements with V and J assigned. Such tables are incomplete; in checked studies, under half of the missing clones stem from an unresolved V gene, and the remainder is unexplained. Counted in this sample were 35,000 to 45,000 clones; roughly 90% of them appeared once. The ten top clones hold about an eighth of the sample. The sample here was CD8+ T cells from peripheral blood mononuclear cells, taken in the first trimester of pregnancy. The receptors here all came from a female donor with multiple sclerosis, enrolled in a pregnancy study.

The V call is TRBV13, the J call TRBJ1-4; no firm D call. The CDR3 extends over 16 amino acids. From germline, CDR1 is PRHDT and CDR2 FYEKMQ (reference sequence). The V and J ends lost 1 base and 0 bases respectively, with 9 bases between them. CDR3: CASSLAGFATNEKLFF. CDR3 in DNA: TGTGCCAGCAGCTTAGCCGGGTTTGCAACTAATGAAAAACTGTTTTTT.

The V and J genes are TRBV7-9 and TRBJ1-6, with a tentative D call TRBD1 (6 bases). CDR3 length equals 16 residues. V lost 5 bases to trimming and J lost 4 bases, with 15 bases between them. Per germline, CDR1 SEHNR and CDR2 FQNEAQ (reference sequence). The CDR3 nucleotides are TGTGCCAGCAGCGGCCGGACAGAATTTTATAATTCACCCCTCCACTTT. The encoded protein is CASSGRTEFYNSPLHF. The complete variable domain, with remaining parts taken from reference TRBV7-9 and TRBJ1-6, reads DTGVSQNPRHKITKRGQNVTFRCDPISEHNRLYWYRQTLGQGPEFLTYFQNEAQLEKSRLLSDRFSAERPKGSFSTLEIQRTEQGDSAMYLCASSGRTEFYNSPLHFGNGTRLTVT.

The CDR3 spells CASQGMFNYGYTF. The CDR3 DNA follows: TGTGCCAGCCAGGGGATGTTTAACTATGGCTACACCTTC. This chain joins TRBV9 and TRBJ1-2, with D possibly being TRBD1 (6 bases). Germline V gene data show CDR1 as SGDLS and CDR2 as YYNGEE. The CDR3 runs 13 residues. V lost 7 bases to trimming and J lost 1 base, with 11 bases between them.

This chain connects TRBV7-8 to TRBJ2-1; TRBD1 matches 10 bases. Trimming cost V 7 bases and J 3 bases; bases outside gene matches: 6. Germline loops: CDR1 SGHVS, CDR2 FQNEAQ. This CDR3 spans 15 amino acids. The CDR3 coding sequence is TGTGCCAGCACCACGGGACAGGGGTACTACAATGAGCAGTTCTTC. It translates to CASTTGQGYYNEQFF.

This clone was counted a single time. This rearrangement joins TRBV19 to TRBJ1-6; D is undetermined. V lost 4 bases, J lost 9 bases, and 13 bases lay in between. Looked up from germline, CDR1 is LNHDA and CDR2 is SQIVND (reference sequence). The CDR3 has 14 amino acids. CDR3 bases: TGTGCCAGTAGTACCGACCCGACATTTTCACCCCTCCACTTT. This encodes CASSTDPTFSPLHF. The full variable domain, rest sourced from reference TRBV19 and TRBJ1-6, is DGGITQSPKYLFRKEGQNVTLSCEQNLNHDAMYWYRQDPGQGLRLIYYSQIVNDFQKGDIAEGYSVSREKKESFPLTVTSAQKNPTAFYLCASSTDPTFSPLHFGNGTRLTVT.

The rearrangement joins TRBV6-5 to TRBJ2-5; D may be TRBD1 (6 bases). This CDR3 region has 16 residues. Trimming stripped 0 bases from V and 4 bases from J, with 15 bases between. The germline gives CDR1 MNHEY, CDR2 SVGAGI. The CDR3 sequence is CASSYSPLDSTETQYF. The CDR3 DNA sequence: TGTGCCAGCAGTTACTCGCCCCTGGACAGTACAGAGACCCAGTACTTC.

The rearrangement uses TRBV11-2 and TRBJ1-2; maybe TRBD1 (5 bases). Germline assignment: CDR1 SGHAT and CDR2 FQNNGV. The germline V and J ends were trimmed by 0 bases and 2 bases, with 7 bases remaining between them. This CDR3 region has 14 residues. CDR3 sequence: CASSLDGGNYGYTF. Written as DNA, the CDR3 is TGTGCCAGCAGCTTAGACGGGGGAAACTATGGCTACACCTTC.

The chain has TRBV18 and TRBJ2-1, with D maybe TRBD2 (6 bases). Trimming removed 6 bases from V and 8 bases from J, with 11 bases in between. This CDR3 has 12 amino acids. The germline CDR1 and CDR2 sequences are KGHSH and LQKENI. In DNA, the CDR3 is TGTGCCAGCTCCCTGGGGGACTATGAGCAGTTCTTC. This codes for CASSLGDYEQFF.

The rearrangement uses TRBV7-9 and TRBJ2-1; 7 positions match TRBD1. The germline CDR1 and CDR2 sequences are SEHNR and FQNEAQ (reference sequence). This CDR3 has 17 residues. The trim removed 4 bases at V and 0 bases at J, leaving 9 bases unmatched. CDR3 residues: CASSYLTGTASYNEQFF. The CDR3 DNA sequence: TGTGCCAGCAGCTATTTGACCGGGACAGCCTCCTACAATGAGCAGTTCTTC.

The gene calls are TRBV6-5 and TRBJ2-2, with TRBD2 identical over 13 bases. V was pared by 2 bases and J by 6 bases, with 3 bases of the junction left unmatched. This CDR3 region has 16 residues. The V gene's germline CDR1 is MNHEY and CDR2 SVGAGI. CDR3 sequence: CASSYTGTSGAGELFF. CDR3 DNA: TGTGCCAGCAGTTACACCGGGACTAGCGGGGCCGGGGAGCTGTTTTTT.